The 18 T cell receptor beta chains below all came from one sample that was sequenced in a study of T cells in Graves' hyperthyroidism and ophthalmopathy. TCR beta CDR3 regions were amplified from RNA transcripts. The TCR CDR3 first-round RT-PCR relied on the HTBI primer set. In TCRdb, the multiplex PCR reads were re-called with MiXCR into one record per CDR3 protein. This sample has 550,000 to 800,000 distinct CDR3 sequences, with 15% to 20% found just once. The sample was blood. The source of these receptors is a man between 50 and 59 years old with Graves' hyperthyroidism.

This clonotype was seen a few times. This chain connects TRBV19 to TRBJ2-4, with unresolved D. Germline V lookup: CDR1 LNHDA, CDR2 SQIVND (reference sequence). The CDR3 is 15 residues long. V lost 5 bases and J lost 0, with 11 bases in between. The DNA of the CDR3 is TGTGCCAGTAGTTCGGGTATTATAGCCAAAAACATTCAGTACTTC. Residues: CASSSGIIAKNIQYF.

The sample holds many counts of this clonotype. The rearrangement links TRBV27 to TRBJ1-1; D ambiguous. The germline V gene has CDR1 MNHEY and CDR2 SMNVEV (reference sequence). Trimming shortened V by 6 bases and J by 2 bases, and 10 bases separated the two germline ends. There are 13 residues in the CDR3. CDR3 loop: CASRWTVNTEAFF. DNA of the CDR3: TGTGCCAGCAGGTGGACGGTAAACACTGAAGCTTTCTTT.

This clonotype was found a few times. The chain joins TRBV9 to TRBJ2-3; the D is unclear. Trimming cost V 3 bases and J 0 bases, with 17 bases left between them. The CDR3 totals 17 residues. Germline CDR1 and CDR2: SGDLS and YYNGEE. For the CDR3, the DNA is TGTGCCAGCAGCGCCACTCTACTGCGGATTAGCACAGATACGCAGTATTTT. This sequence encodes CASSATLLRISTDTQYF.

This clonotype appeared a few times. This chain connects TRBV28 to TRBJ2-7; a possible D gene is TRBD1 (5 bases). The CDR3 loop spans 12 amino acids. Germline values: CDR1 MDHEN, CDR2 SYDVKM. V was pared by 7 bases and J by 5 bases, with 12 bases between. CDR3 loop: CASTQGRDEQYF. As DNA, the CDR3 is TGTGCCAGCACGCAGGGTAGGGACGAGCAGTACTTC.

In the case of this clonotype: A much larger clone differs from this one at a single base, so this may be a read error. The genes are TRBV5-1 and TRBJ2-3; 9 bases match TRBD2. CDR3 length equals 16 residues. Germline assignment: CDR1 SGHRS and CDR2 YFSETQ. Trimming removed 0 bases from V and 5 bases from J; junction bases left unmatched: 7. CDR3 amino acids: CASSLALAGNKDTQYF. In DNA, the CDR3 is TGCGCCAGCAGCTTGGCCCTAGCGGGAAACAAAGATACGCAGTATTTT.

This clonotype was detected ten times or more. The J gene is TRBJ1-1, the V gene TRBV18; TRBD1 aligns across 7 bases. The CDR3 consists of 13 residues. CDR1 and CDR2 (germline): KGHSH, LQKENI. With V trimmed by 6 bases and J by 1 base, 2 bases remained unmatched. In DNA form, the CDR3 reads TGTGCCAGCTCCGGGACAGCGAACACTGAAGCTTTCTTT. As protein: CASSGTANTEAFF.

The chain uses TRBV9 and TRBJ2-3; D is possibly TRBD1 or TRBD2 (6 bases each). The CDR3 sequence is 15 residues long. Germline V lookup: CDR1 SGDLS, CDR2 YYNGEE. With 4 bases removed from V and 5 bases from J, the gap between germline ends came to 17 bases. The CDR3 reads CASSPDGGRGDTQYF. Here the CDR3 DNA reads TGTGCCAGCAGCCCGGATGGGGGGCGCGGAGATACGCAGTATTTT.

The J gene is TRBJ2-7, the V gene TRBV20-1; 12 nucleotides align to TRBD2. The CDR3 consists of 15 residues. CDR1 and CDR2 from the germline V gene are DFQATT and SNEGSKA (reference sequence). The V and J ends lost 2 bases and 5 bases, in that order; junction bases with no gene match: 7. CDR3 amino acids: CSARKPSGRGHEQYF. In DNA, the CDR3 is TGCAGTGCTAGAAAGCCTAGCGGGAGGGGCCACGAGCAGTACTTC.

CDR3 in amino acids: CASRPRGTATYEQYF. CDR3 coding DNA: TGTGCCAGCAGACCTCGCGGGACAGCAACTTACGAGCAGTACTTC. This chain uses TRBV28 with TRBJ2-7; tentative D call: TRBD1 (7 bases). Trimming took off 6 bases at V and 4 bases at J, with 19 bases between the two ends. The CDR3 is 15 amino acids. Germline V CDR1 and CDR2: MDHEN, SYDVKM.

This clonotype was detected a few times. The chain is built from TRBV28 and TRBJ2-2; 8 bases agree with TRBD1. Germline CDR1 MDHEN, CDR2 SYDVKM. V trimming: 5 bases; J trimming: 5 bases; junction bases outside the gene matches: 10. The CDR3 is 16 residues long. The CDR3 is CASSPLRTGRTGELFF. The CDR3 DNA sequence: TGTGCCAGCAGTCCCCTCCGGACAGGGAGGACCGGGGAGCTGTTTTTT.

This sequence joins TRBV27 and TRBJ1-2; a possible D gene is TRBD1 (5 bases). The germline gives CDR1 MNHEY, CDR2 SMNVEV (reference sequence). CDR3 length equals 15 residues. Between the trimmed V and J ends, which lost 8 bases and 0 bases, there was a span of 16 bases. CDR3: CASAPDWGANYGYTF. The DNA of the CDR3 is TGTGCCAGCGCCCCTGATTGGGGGGCTAACTATGGCTACACCTTC.

In its sample, this clonotype was seen many times. The V and J genes are TRBV18 and TRBJ2-7, with TRBD2 as a possible D gene (5 bases). CDR1 is KGHSH, CDR2 LQKENI, per germline. V was trimmed by 8 bases and J by 4 bases, leaving 12 bases between them. The CDR3 spans 12 residues. As DNA, the CDR3 is TGTGCCAGCAGTCCTGAGGGATACGAGCAGTACTTC. It specifies CASSPEGYEQYF.

This clonotype was seen at least ten times. The V gene is TRBV7-6, the J gene TRBJ2-1; a weak D match, TRBD1 (5 bases). Germline-derived CDR1 and CDR2 are SGHVS and FNYEAQ. The V end was cut by 6 bases, the J end by 0 bases, with 18 bases between. The CDR3 spans 17 residues. CDR3 region: CASRGIRSRGSYNEQFF. CDR3 DNA: TGTGCCAGCAGGGGCATCAGAAGTAGGGGCTCCTACAATGAGCAGTTCTTC.

This clonotype has ten or more counts. The chain combines TRBV30 with TRBJ2-3, with D tentatively TRBD1 (5 bases). Germline V lookup: CDR1 GTSNPN, CDR2 SVGIG (reference sequence). The CDR3 is 13 amino acids. V lost 3 bases, J lost 2 bases, and 9 bases lay in between. The CDR3 DNA follows: TGTGCCTGGAGACCAGGGTCCACAGATACGCAGTATTTT. Amino acids: CAWRPGSTDTQYF.

With respect to this clonotype: Possible read error: a much larger clone is one base away. The chain carries TRBV6-1 and TRBJ2-3; D is undetermined. There are 14 residues in the CDR3. Per the germline V gene, CDR1 is MNHNS and CDR2 is SASEGT. Trimming shortened V by 4 bases and J by 2 bases, and 10 bases separated the two germline ends. CDR3: CASSGSRSTDTQYF. The CDR3 bases are TGTGCCAGCAGTGGATCTAGATCCACAGATACGCAGTATTTT.

This clonotype was recorded a few times. V gene TRBV13 combines with J gene TRBJ2-1; perhaps TRBD1 as D (6 bases). Germline values: CDR1 PRHDT, CDR2 FYEKMQ (reference sequence). The V end was cut by 2 bases, the J end by 2 bases, with 10 bases between. The CDR3 loop spans 15 amino acids. The CDR3 loop reads CASSLRTVAYNEQFF. CDR3 DNA: TGTGCCAGCAGCTTAAGGACAGTAGCCTACAATGAGCAGTTCTTC.

This clonotype was found a few times. The chain recombines TRBV20-1 with TRBJ2-1; 9 bases fit TRBD1. CDR3 length: 12 amino acids. Germline lookup yields CDR1 DFQATT and CDR2 SNEGSKA (reference sequence). The trim removed 4 bases at V and 15 bases at J, leaving 10 bases unmatched. Here the CDR3 reads CSAKPGQGLPFF. The CDR3 DNA reads TGCAGTGCTAAACCGGGACAGGGTTTGCCGTTCTTC.

V is TRBV6-4 and J is TRBJ1-1; D is unresolved. CDR1 MRHNA and CDR2 SNTAGT come from the germline V gene. The CDR3 spans 14 residues. The germline V and J ends were trimmed by 0 bases and 1 base, with 6 bases remaining between them. CDR3 nucleotide sequence: TGTGCCAGCAGTGACTCGAGTCGGAACACTGAAGCTTTCTTT. Its translation is CASSDSSRNTEAFF.